This TCR beta chain was observed in a study of cytomegalovirus exposure and HLA in healthy donors. Study-level results: Some V segments could not be told apart, so they were left out, TRBV6-2 and TRBV6-3 among them. A later analysis revealed that TCR association rates differed between HLA loci, peaking at DRB1 and bottoming out at HLA-C.

V shed 4 bases, J shed 7 bases, and the junction held 9 bases outside the gene matches. Germline CDR1 and CDR2: SGHDN and FVKESK. There are 16 residues in the CDR3. A remark on this clone: What it binds is not known.

With 60 Vbeta and 13 Jbeta primers, the PCR was carried out. Sequencing used immunoSEQ multiplex PCR; TCRdb keeps in-frame clones, though not all of them. The sample records 80,000 to 95,000 clones, 75% to 80% being singletons. The sequenced sample was PBMCs. The sequence was obtained from a female donor in good health and CMV-seronegative. The chain joins TRBV14 to TRBJ1-4; 10 bases map to TRBD1. DNA for the CDR3: TGTGCCAGCAGCCCGCCCGCCGGGACAGGGGTTGAAAAACTGTTTTTT. As protein: CASSPPAGTGVEKLFF.